The 13 T cell receptor beta chains given below trace back to one sample, sequenced in a study of T cell repertoires in cytomegalovirus infection. From the reads, TCRdb called clonotypes with MiXCR, one entry per CDR3 protein. The sample contains about 460,000 distinct CDR3 sequences, about 10% of which appear only once. Sequenced sample: PBMCs. These receptors all stem from a human donor in good health (CMV status not recorded). Some clones in this sample may be carry-over from other donors' samples.

This chain joins TRBV13 and TRBJ2-5; 9 bases line up with TRBD1. The CDR3 runs to 13 residues. Trimming cost V 4 bases and J 14 bases; bases outside gene matches: 11. CDR1 and CDR2 from the germline V gene are PRHDT and FYEKMQ (reference sequence). The CDR3 bases are TGTGCCAGCAGCTCCTATGACAGGGGGGCAGTTTACTTC. This codes for CASSSYDRGAVYF.

The chain combines TRBV19 with TRBJ1-5; D is ambiguous. CDR1 and CDR2 (germline): LNHDA, SQIVND (reference sequence). This CDR3 region has 13 residues. The V and J ends lost 7 bases and 2 bases respectively, with 9 bases between them. CDR3 region: CASTWTGNQPQHF. As DNA, the CDR3 is TGTGCCAGTACCTGGACCGGCAATCAGCCCCAGCATTTT.

The chain couples TRBV4-2 to TRBJ2-5, with D perhaps matching TRBD1 (6 bases). V lost 0 bases and J 3 bases, leaving 11 bases between the germline ends. This CDR3 comprises 15 residues. Per the germline V gene, CDR1 is LGHNA and CDR2 is YNFKEQ. CDR3 DNA: TGTGCCAGCAGCCAAGATGCGGACAGAAAAGAGACCCAGTACTTC. Amino acid sequence: CASSQDADRKETQYF.

This clonotype occurred a few times. The V gene is TRBV25-1, the J gene TRBJ2-2, with TRBD1 as a possible D gene (5 bases). The V end lost 2 bases, the J end lost 1 base, and 11 bases lay between the germline ends. There are 16 residues in the CDR3. Germline-derived CDR1 and CDR2 are MGHDK and SYGVNS. The CDR3 region has the DNA TGTGCCAGCAGTGAAATCCTCAGGGAGAACACCGGGGAGCTGTTTTTT. Residues: CASSEILRENTGELFF.

This clonotype was counted between two and nine times. The V and J genes are TRBV12-5 and TRBJ1-5; TRBD1 matches 7 bases. Losses at the gene ends were 2 bases for V and 4 bases for J; bases not matched to a gene: 5. This CDR3 spans 15 amino acids. The germline gives CDR1 LGHNT, CDR2 FRNRAP. The CDR3 reads CASGLQLRGNQPQHF. The CDR3 bases are TGTGCTAGTGGTTTGCAGCTCAGGGGGAATCAGCCCCAGCATTTT.

This clonotype occurred many times. The chain is built from TRBV12-3 or TRBV12-4 and TRBJ2-7; D may be TRBD1 (6 bases). The CDR3 consists of 17 residues. Trimming removed 3 bases at V and 4 bases at J, with 22 bases between. The CDR3 nucleotides are TGTGCCAGCAGTTTGCCGGGCCCTGGACAGAGGATTTACGAGCAGTACTTC. Amino acid sequence: CASSLPGPGQRIYEQYF.

Ten or more counts support this clonotype. CDR3 in amino acids: CATSARQPANGYTF. CDR3 nucleotides: TGTGCCACCAGTGCCCGACAACCCGCTAATGGCTACACCTTC. The chain links TRBV24-1 to TRBJ1-2, with no clear D. Trimming cost V 5 bases and J 6 bases, with 15 bases left between them. CDR3 length: 14 amino acids. The germline CDR1 and CDR2 sequences are KGHDR and SFDVKD.

Note on this clonotype: A much larger clone lies one base from this, so it may be a read error. The chain recombines TRBV6-2 or TRBV6-3 with TRBJ2-7, with 10 bases fitting TRBD2. The germline gives CDR1 MNHEY, CDR2 SVGEGT. This CDR3 is built from 15 residues. Trimming took 6 bases from V and 6 from J; bases not matched to a gene: 11. CDR3 sequence: CASRDHGTSDGEQYF. Here the CDR3 DNA reads TGTGCCAGCAGGGACCACGGGACTAGCGATGGCGAGCAGTACTTC.

This clonotype has a count of ten or more. The CDR3 sequence: CASSETDTQYF. CDR3 DNA sequence: TGTGCCAGCAGCGAGACAGATACGCAGTATTTT. The J gene is TRBJ2-3, the V gene TRBV2, with D unresolved. The CDR3 loop spans 11 amino acids. The V and J ends lost 6 bases and 3 bases respectively, with 4 bases between them. Germline loops: CDR1 SNHLY, CDR2 FYNNEI.

This clonotype was recorded a few times. The chain carries TRBV5-6 and TRBJ2-1; the D gene could be TRBD1 or TRBD2 (5 bases each). From germline, CDR1 is SGHDT and CDR2 YYEEEE. Between the trimmed V and J ends, which lost 2 bases and 8 bases, there was a span of 14 bases. CDR3 length equals 14 residues. The CDR3 sequence: CASSFGSGTDEQFF. The CDR3 DNA reads TGTGCCAGCAGCTTTGGCTCCGGGACGGATGAGCAGTTCTTC.

This clonotype was observed at least ten times. The V and J genes are TRBV20-1 and TRBJ2-2, with 12 bases lining up with TRBD2. The CDR3 has 16 amino acids. Germline CDR1 is DFQATT and CDR2 is SNEGSKA (reference sequence). Trimming removed 3 bases from V and 4 bases from J; junction bases left unmatched: 6. The CDR3 DNA reads as TGCAGTGCTAGGGGTGGACTAGCGGGGAGCACCGGGGAGCTGTTTTTT. Translating it yields CSARGGLAGSTGELFF.

This clonotype was seen many times. The rearrangement uses TRBV12-3 or TRBV12-4 and TRBJ2-5; D is uncertain. The germline V and J ends were trimmed by 6 bases and 6 bases, with 8 bases remaining between them. The CDR3 length is 11 residues. As DNA, the CDR3 is TGTGCCAGCAGCCTTCAACAGACCCAGTACTTC. Translation gives CASSLQQTQYF.

In this sample, this clonotype turned up many times. The CDR3 coding sequence is TGTGCCAGCAGCTTGTTGGGGCGGGGAGACACTGAAGCTTTCTTT. This codes for CASSLLGRGDTEAFF. This chain connects TRBV5-6 to TRBJ1-1; D perhaps matches TRBD1 (5 bases). This CDR3 is built from 15 residues. V was cut by 1 base and J by 3 bases, with 13 bases left in between. CDR1 and CDR2 (germline): SGHDT, YYEEEE.